The clone carrying this T cell receptor (beta chain) was recorded once. These data come from a study of blood T cell repertoires in COVID-19. Assay: immunoSEQ multiplex PCR; the TCRdb copy retains only in-frame clones and omits some. The sample shows 650,000 to 800,000 clones, approximately 90% of them seen only once. Looked up from germline, CDR1 is SGHRS and CDR2 is YFSETQ. This CDR3 has 16 amino acids. The V gene lost 1 base and the J gene lost 0 bases, with 10 bases spanning the gap. The receptor's source is a woman aged 18-29 years with acute or convalescent COVID-19. The sequenced material came from peripheral blood. The chain links TRBV5-1 to TRBJ2-2; D perhaps matches TRBD2 (6 bases). DNA for the CDR3: TGCGCCAGCAGCTTGTTGGGGAGGACGAACACCGGGGAGCTGTTTTTT. Residues: CASSLLGRTNTGELFF.